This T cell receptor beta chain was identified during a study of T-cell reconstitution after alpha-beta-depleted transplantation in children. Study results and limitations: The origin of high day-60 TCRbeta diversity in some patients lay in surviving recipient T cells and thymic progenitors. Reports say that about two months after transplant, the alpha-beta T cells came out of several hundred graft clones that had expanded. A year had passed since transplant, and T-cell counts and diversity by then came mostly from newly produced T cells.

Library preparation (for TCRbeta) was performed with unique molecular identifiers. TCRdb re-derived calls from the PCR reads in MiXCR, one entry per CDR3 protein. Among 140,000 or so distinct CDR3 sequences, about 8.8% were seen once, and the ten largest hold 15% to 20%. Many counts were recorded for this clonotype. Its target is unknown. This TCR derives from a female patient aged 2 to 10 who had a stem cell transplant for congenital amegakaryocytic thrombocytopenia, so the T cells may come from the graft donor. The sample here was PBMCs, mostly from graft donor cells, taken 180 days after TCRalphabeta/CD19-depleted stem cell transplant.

CDR3 residues: CSASLSHYKNSYEQYF. The CDR3 region has the DNA TGCAGTGCTAGTCTATCCCACTATAAGAACTCCTACGAGCAGTACTTC. The V and J genes are TRBV20-1 and TRBJ2-7; D unclear. Germline lookup yields CDR1 DFQATT and CDR2 SNEGSKA (reference sequence). V was cut by 3 bases and J by 0 bases, with 18 bases left in between. This CDR3 has 16 residues.